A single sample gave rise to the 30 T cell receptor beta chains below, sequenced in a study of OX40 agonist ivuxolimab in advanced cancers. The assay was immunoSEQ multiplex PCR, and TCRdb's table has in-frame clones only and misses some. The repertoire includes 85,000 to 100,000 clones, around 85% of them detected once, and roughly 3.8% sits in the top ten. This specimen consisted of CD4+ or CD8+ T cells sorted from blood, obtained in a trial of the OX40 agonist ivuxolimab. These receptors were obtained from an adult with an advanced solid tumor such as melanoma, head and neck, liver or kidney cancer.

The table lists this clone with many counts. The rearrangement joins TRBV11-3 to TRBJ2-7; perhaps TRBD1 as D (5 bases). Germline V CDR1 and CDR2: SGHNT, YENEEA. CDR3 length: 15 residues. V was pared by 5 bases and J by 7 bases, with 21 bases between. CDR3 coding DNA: TGTGCCAGCAGCCCTCTAGGGGCTTCCTCCGAGGAGCAGTACTTC. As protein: CASSPLGASSEEQYF.

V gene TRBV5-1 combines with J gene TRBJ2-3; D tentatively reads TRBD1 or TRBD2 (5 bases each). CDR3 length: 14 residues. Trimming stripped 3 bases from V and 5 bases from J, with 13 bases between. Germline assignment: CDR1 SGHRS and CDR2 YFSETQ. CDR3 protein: CASSWGRVGDTQYF. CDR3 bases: TGCGCCAGCAGCTGGGGGAGAGTGGGAGATACGCAGTATTTT.

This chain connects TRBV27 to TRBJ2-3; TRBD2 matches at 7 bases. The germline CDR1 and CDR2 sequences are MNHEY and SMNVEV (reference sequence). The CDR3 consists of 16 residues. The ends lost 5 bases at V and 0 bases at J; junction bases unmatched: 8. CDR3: CASSGLGSGSTDTQYF. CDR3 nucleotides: TGTGCCAGCAGTGGGCTGGGTAGCGGGAGCACAGATACGCAGTATTTT.

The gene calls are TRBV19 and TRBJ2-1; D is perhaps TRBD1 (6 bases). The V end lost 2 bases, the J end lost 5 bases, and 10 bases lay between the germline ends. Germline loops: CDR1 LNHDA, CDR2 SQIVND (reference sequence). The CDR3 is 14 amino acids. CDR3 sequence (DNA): TGTGCCAGTAGTATAATCCCAGGGGACAATGAGCAGTTCTTC. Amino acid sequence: CASSIIPGDNEQFF.

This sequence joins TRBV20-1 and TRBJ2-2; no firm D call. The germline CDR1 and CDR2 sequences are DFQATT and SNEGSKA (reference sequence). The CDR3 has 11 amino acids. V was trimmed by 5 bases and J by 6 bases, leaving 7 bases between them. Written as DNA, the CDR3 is TGCAGTGCTCATAGTCCCGGGGAGCTGTTTTTT. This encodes CSAHSPGELFF.

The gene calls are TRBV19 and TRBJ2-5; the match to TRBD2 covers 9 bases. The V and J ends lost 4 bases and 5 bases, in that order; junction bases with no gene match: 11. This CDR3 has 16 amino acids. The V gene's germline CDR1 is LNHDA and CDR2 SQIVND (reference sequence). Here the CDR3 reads CASSTPSREGRETQYF. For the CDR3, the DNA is TGTGCCAGTAGTACCCCCTCGCGGGAGGGCCGGGAGACCCAGTACTTC.

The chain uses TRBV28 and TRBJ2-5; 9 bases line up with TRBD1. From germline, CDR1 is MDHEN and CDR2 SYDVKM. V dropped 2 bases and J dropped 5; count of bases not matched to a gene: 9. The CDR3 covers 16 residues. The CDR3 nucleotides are TGTGCCAGCAGTTTACCCGGGACAGGGACCCTTGAGACCCAGTACTTC. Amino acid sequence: CASSLPGTGTLETQYF.

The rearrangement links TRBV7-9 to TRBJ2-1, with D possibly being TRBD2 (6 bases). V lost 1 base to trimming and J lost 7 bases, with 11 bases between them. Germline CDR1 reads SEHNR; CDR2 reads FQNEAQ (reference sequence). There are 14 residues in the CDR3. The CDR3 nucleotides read TGTGCCAGCAGCTTAGACGTAGCGGAGAATGAGCAGTTCTTC. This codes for CASSLDVAENEQFF.

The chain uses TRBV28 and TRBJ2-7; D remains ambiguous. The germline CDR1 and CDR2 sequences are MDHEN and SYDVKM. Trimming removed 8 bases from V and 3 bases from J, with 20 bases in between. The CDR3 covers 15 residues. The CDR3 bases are TGTGCCAGCCTCGATTTGACTCCGGAACGCTACGAGCAGTACTTC. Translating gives CASLDLTPERYEQYF.

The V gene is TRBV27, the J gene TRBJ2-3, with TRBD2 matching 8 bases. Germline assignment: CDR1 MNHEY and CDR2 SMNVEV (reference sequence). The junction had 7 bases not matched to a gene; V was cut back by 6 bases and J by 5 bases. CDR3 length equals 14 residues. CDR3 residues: CASRPSGSEDTQYF. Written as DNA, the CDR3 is TGTGCCAGCAGGCCGAGCGGGAGTGAAGATACGCAGTATTTT.

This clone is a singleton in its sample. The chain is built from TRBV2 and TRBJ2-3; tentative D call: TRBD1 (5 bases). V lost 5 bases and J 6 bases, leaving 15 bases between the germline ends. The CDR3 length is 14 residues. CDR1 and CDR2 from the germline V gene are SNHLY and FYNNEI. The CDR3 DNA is TGTGCCAGCAGTCCCTCCCCTGGGGCGGATACGCAGTATTTT. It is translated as CASSPSPGADTQYF. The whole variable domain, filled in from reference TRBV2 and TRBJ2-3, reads EPEVTQTPSHQVTQMGQEVILRCVPISNHLYFYWYRQILGQKVEFLVSFYNNEISEKSEIFDDQFSVERPDGSNFTLKIRSTKLEDSAMYFCASSPSPGADTQYFGPGTRLTVL.

In nucleotides, the CDR3 is TGTGCCAGTAGTCATATAGTTTGGGGGGGTAATCAGCCCCAGCATTTT. Protein: CASSHIVWGGNQPQHF. The chain combines TRBV19 with TRBJ1-5; perhaps TRBD1 as D (5 bases). The CDR3 has 16 residues. CDR1 is LNHDA, CDR2 SQIVND, per germline (reference sequence). The V end lost 5 bases, the J end lost 4 bases, and 18 bases lay between the germline ends.

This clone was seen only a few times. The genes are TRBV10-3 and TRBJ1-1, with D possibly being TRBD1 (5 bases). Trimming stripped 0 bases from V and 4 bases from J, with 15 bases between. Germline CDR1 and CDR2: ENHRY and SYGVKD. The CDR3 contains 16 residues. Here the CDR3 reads CAISESVGQGGTEAFF. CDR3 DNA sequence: TGTGCCATCAGTGAGTCAGTAGGGCAGGGAGGCACTGAAGCTTTCTTT.

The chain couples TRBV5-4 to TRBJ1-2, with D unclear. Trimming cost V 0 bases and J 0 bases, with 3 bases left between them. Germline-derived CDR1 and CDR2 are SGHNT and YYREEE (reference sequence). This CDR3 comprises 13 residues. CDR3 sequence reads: CASSLAANYGYTF. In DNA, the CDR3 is TGTGCCAGCAGCTTGGCAGCTAACTATGGCTACACCTTC.

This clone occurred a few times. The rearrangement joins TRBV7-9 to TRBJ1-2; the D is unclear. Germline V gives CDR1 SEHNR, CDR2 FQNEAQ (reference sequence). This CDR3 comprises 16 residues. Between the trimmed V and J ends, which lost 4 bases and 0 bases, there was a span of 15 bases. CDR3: CASSSFRAGPNYGYTF. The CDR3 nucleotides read TGTGCCAGCAGCTCATTTCGGGCAGGACCTAACTATGGCTACACCTTC.

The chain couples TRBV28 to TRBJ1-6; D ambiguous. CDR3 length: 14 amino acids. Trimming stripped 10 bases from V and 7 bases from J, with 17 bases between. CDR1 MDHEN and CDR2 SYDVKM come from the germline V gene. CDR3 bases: TGTGCCAACTCCCCTAGGGTTAGAAATTCACCCCTCCACTTT. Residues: CANSPRVRNSPLHF.

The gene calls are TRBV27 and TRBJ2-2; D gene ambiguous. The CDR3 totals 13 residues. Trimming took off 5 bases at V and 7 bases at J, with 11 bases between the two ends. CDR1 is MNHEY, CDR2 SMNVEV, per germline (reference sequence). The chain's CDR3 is CASSPFPGGELFF. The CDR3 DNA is TGTGCCAGCAGTCCCTTTCCTGGCGGGGAGCTGTTTTTT.

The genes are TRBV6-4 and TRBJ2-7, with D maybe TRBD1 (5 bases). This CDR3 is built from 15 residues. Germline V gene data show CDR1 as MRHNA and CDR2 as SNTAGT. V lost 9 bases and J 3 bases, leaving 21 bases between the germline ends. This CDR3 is CARQDPDTVIYEQYF. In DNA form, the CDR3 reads TGTGCCAGACAGGACCCGGACACCGTAATCTACGAGCAGTACTTC.

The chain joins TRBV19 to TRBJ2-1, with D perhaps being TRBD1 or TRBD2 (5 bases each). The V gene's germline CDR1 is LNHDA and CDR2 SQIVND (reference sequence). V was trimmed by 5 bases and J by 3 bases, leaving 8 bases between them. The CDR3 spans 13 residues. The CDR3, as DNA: TGTGCCAGTAGTTGGGGGATCTACAATGAGCAGTTCTTC. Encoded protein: CASSWGIYNEQFF.

CDR3 in DNA: TGTGCCAGCAGCTTATCCATTAGCGGGAGCTACGAGCAGTACTTC. Translated, it gives CASSLSISGSYEQYF. The chain recombines TRBV7-9 with TRBJ2-7, with TRBD2 identical over 9 bases. V lost 2 bases, J lost 3 bases, and 5 bases stayed unmatched. CDR3 length: 15 residues. Germline V CDR1 and CDR2: SEHNR, FQNEAQ (reference sequence).

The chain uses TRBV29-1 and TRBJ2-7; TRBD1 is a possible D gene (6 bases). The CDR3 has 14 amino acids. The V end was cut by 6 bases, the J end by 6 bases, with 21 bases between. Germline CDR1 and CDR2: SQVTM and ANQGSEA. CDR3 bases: TGCAGCGTCGGACAGTCGACTACCGCCGGCGAGCAGTACTTC. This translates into CSVGQSTTAGEQYF.

CDR3 coding DNA: TGTGCCAGCAGCCCCGCAGAAAATACTGAAGCTTTCTTT. This translates into CASSPAENTEAFF. The chain combines TRBV5-4 with TRBJ1-1, with D unresolved. CDR1 and CDR2 from the germline V gene are SGHNT and YYREEE (reference sequence). This CDR3 is built from 13 residues. V was trimmed by 4 bases and J by 5 bases, leaving 12 bases between them.

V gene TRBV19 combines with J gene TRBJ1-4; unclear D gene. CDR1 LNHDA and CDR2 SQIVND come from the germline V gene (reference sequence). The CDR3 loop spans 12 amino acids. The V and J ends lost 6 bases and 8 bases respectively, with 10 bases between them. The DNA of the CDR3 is TGTGCCAGTAGGGCCACTGGGGAAAAACTGTTTTTT. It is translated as CASRATGEKLFF.

CDR3 sequence: CASSIFRTGGYEQYF. The DNA of the CDR3 is TGTGCCAGTAGTATATTCCGGACAGGGGGCTACGAGCAGTACTTC. The chain links TRBV19 to TRBJ2-7, with TRBD1 matching 10 bases. Per germline, CDR1 LNHDA and CDR2 SQIVND (reference sequence). The V and J ends lost 2 bases and 3 bases, in that order; junction bases with no gene match: 4. The CDR3 has 15 amino acids.

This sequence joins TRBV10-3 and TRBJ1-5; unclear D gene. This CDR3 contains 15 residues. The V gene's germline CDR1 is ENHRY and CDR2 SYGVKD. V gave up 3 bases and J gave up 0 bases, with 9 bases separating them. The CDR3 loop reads CAISDPVYSNQPQHF. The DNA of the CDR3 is TGTGCCATCAGTGACCCGGTATATAGCAATCAGCCCCAGCATTTT.

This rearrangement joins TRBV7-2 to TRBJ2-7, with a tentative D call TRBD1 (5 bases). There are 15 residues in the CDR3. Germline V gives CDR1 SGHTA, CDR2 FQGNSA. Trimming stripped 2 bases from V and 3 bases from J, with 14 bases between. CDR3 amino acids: CASSLSGQGHYEQYF. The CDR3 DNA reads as TGTGCCAGCAGCTTATCAGGTCAGGGCCACTACGAGCAGTACTTC.

CDR3 protein: CASSYSSGVLNTEAFF. Written as DNA, the CDR3 is TGTGCCAGCAGTTACTCCTCAGGAGTCCTGAACACTGAAGCTTTCTTT. V usage is TRBV6-5 and J usage is TRBJ1-1; D is undetermined. Trimming left V 0 bases short and J 0 bases short, with 11 bases between. The germline CDR1 and CDR2 sequences are MNHEY and SVGAGI. The CDR3 runs to 16 residues.

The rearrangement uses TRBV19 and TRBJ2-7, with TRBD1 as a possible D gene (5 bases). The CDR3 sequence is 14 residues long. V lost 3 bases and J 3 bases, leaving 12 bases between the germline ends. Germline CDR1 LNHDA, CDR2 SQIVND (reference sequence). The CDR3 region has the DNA TGTGCCAGTAGTATTGCCAGGGCGAGCTACGAGCAGTACTTC. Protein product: CASSIARASYEQYF.

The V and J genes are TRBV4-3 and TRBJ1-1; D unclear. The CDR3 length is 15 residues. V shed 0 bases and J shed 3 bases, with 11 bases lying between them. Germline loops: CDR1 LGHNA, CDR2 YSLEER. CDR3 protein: CASSQERWSDTEAFF. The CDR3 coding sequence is TGCGCCAGCAGCCAAGAGAGGTGGTCTGACACTGAAGCTTTCTTT.

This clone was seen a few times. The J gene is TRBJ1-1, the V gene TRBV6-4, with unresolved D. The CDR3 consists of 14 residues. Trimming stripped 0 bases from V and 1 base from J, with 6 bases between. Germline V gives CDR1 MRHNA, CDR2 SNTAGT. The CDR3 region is CASSDSSQNTEAFF. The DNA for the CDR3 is TGTGCCAGCAGTGACTCTTCGCAGAACACTGAAGCTTTCTTT.